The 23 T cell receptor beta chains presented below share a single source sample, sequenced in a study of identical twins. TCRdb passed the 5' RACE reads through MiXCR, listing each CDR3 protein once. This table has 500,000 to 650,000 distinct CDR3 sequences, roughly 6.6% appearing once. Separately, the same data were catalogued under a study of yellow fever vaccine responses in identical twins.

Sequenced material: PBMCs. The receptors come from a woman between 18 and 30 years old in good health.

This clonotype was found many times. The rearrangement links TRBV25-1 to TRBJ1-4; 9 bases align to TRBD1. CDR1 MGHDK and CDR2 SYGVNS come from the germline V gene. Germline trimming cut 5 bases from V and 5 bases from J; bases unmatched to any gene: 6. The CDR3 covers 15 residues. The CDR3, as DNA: TGTGCCAGCAGTACACCCGGGACAGGGAATGAAAAACTGTTTTTT. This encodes CASSTPGTGNEKLFF. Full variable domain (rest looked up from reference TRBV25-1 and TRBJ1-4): EADIYQTPRYLVIGTGKKITLECSQTMGHDKMYWYQQDPGMELHLIHYSYGVNSTEKGDLSSESTVSRIRTEHFPLTLESARPSHTSQYLCASSTPGTGNEKLFFGSGTQLSVL.

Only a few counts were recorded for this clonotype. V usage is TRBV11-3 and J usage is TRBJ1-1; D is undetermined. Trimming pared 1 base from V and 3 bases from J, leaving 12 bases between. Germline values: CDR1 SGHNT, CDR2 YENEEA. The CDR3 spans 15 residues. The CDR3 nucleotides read TGTGCCAGCAGCTTAGGCTCGGGGTTGGACACTGAAGCTTTCTTT. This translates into CASSLGSGLDTEAFF.

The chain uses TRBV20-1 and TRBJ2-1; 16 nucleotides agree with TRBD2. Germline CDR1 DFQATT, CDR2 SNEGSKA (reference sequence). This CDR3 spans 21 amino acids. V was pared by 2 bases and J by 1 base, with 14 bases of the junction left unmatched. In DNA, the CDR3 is TGCAGTGCTAGATCCGGGACTAGCGGGAGGGCCTGGTCGGGTTCCTACAATGAGCAGTTCTTC. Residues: CSARSGTSGRAWSGSYNEQFF.

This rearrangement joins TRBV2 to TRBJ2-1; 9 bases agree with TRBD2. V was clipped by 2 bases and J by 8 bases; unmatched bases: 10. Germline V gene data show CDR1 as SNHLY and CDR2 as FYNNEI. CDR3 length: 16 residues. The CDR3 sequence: CASSEPIAGESYEQFF. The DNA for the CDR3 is TGTGCCAGCAGTGAACCCATAGCGGGAGAATCCTATGAGCAGTTCTTC. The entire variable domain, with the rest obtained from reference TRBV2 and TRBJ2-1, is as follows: EPEVTQTPSHQVTQMGQEVILRCVPISNHLYFYWYRQILGQKVEFLVSFYNNEISEKSEIFDDQFSVERPDGSNFTLKIRSTKLEDSAMYFCASSEPIAGESYEQFFGPGTRLTVL.

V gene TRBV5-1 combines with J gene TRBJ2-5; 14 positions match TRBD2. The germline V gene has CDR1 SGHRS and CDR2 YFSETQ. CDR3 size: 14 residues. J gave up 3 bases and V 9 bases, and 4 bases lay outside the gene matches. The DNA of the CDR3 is TGCGCCACCTCGGGACTAGCGGGAGAAGAGACCCAGTACTTC. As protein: CATSGLAGEETQYF.

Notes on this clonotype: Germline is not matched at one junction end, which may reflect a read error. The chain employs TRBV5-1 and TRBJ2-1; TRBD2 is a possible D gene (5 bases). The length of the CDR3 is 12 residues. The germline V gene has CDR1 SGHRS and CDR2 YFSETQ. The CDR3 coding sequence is TGCGCCAGCAGCCTGGGAGACGGACCCTCGGCCTTC. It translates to CASSLGDGPSAF.

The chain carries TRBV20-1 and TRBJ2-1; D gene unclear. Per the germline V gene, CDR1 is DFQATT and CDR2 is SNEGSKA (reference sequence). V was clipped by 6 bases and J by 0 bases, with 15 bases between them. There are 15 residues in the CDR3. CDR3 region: CSAPASVASYNEQFF. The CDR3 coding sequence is TGCAGTGCCCCCGCTTCAGTGGCCTCCTACAATGAGCAGTTCTTC.

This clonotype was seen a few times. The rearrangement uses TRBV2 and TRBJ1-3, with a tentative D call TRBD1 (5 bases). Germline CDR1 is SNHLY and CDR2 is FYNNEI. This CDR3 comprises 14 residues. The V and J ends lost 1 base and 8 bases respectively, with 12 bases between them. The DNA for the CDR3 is TGTGCCAGCAGTGAAGTCAGGGTAATGGACACCATATATTTT. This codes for CASSEVRVMDTIYF.

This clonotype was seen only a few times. DNA for the CDR3: TGCGCCAGCAGCTCCCTTGGGGGCACGACAGCAATCCAAGAGACCCAGTACTTC. Protein sequence: CASSSLGGTTAIQETQYF. The gene calls are TRBV5-1 and TRBJ2-5; D is perhaps TRBD1 (6 bases). Trimming removed 3 bases from V and 1 base from J, with 22 bases in between. The CDR3 runs to 18 residues. Germline loops: CDR1 SGHRS, CDR2 YFSETQ.

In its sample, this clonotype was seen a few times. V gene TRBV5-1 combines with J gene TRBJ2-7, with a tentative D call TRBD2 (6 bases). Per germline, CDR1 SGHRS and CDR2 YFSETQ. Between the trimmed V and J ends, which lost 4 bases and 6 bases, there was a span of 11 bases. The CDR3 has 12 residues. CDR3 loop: CASSPDGGEQYF. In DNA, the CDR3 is TGCGCCAGCAGCCCAGACGGGGGCGAGCAGTACTTC. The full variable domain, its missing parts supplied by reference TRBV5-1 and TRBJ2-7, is KAGVTQTPRYLIKTRGQQVTLSCSPISGHRSVSWYQQTPGQGLQFLFEYFSETQRNKGNFPGRFSGRQFSNSRSEMNVSTLELGDSALYLCASSPDGGEQYFGPGTRLTVT.

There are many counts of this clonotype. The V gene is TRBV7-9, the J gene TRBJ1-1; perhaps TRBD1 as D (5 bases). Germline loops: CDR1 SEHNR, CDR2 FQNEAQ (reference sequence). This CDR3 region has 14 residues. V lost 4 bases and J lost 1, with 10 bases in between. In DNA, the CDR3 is TGTGCCAGCAGCTCCAGGGAAAAGAACACTGAAGCTTTCTTT. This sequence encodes CASSSREKNTEAFF.

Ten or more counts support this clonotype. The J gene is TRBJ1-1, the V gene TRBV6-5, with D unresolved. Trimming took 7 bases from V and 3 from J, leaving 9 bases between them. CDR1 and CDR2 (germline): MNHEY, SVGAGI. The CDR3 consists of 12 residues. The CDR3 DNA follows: TGTGCCAGCACCTCAAGGCACACTGAAGCTTTCTTT. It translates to CASTSRHTEAFF.

The CDR3 DNA is TGCGCCAGCAGGGGGGGGGCAGGATACAATGAGCAGTTCTTC. Protein product: CASRGGAGYNEQFF. This rearrangement joins TRBV23-1 to TRBJ2-1; TRBD2 is a possible D gene (7 bases). TRBV23-1 is an ORF; its function is uncertain. The length of the CDR3 is 14 residues. The V gene lost 6 bases and the J gene lost 4 bases, with 13 bases spanning the gap.

The CDR3 DNA follows: TGTGCCAGCTGTTTAAGCGGGGGGGGACTAGCGAAATACAATGAGCAGTTCTTC. This gives the protein CASCLSGGGLAKYNEQFF. This sequence joins TRBV6-1 and TRBJ2-1; 10 positions match TRBD2. CDR3 size: 18 residues. The germline V gene has CDR1 MNHNS and CDR2 SASEGT. V dropped 8 bases and J dropped 4; count of bases not matched to a gene: 17.

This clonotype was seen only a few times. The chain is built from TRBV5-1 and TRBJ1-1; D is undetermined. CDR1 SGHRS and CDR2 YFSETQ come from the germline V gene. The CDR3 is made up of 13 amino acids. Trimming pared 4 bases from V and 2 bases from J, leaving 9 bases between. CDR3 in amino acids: CASSRLRNTEAFF. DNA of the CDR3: TGCGCCAGCAGCCGGCTGAGAAACACTGAAGCTTTCTTT.

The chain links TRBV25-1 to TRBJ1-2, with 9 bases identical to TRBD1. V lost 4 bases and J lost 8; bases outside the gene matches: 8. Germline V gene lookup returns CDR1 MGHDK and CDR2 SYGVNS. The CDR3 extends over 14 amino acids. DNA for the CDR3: TGTGCCAGCAGTGCCCCGGGACAGGGAGGGGGCTACACCTTC. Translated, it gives CASSAPGQGGGYTF.

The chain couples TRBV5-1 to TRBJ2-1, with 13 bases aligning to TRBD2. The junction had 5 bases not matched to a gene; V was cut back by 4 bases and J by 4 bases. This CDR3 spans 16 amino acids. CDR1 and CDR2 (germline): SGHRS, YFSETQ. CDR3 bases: TGCGCCAGCAGCGTAACTAGCGGGAGGGCGTACAATGAGCAGTTCTTC. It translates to CASSVTSGRAYNEQFF.

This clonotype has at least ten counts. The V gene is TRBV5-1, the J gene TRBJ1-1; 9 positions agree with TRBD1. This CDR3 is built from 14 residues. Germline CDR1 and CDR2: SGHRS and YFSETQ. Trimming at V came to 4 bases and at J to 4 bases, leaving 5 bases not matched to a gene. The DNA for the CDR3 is TGCGCCAGCAGCACGGGACAGGGCGTCACTGAAGCTTTCTTT. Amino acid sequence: CASSTGQGVTEAFF.

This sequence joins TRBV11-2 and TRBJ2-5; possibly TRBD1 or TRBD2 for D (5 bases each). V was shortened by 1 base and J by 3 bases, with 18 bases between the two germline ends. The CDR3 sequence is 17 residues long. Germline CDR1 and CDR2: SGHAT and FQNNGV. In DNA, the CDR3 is TGTGCCAGCAGCTTAGGGGGGAATCGGTATCGGGAAGAGACCCAGTACTTC. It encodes CASSLGGNRYREETQYF. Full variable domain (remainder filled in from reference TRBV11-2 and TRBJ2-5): EAGVAQSPRYKIIEKRQSVAFWCNPISGHATLYWYQQILGQGPKLLIQFQNNGVVDDSQLPKDRFSAERLKGVDSTLKIQPAKLEDSAVYLCASSLGGNRYREETQYFGPGTRLLVL.

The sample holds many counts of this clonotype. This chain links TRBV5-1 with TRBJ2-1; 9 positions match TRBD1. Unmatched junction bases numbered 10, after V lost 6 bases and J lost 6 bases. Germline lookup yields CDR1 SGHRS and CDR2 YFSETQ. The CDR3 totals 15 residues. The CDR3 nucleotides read TGCGCCAGCACTTTTACCGGGACAGGGTTCAATGAGCAGTTCTTC. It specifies CASTFTGTGFNEQFF.

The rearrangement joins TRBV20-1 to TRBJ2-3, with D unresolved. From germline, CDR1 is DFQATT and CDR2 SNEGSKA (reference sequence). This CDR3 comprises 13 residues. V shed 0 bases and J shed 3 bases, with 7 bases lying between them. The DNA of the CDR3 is TGCAGTGCTAGAGATCCTTATACAGATACGCAGTATTTT. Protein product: CSARDPYTDTQYF.

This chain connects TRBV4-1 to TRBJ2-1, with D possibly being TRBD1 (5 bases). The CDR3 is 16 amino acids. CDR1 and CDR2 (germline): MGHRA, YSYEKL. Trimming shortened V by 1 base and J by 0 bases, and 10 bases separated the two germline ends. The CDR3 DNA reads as TGCGCCAGCAGCCAAGTGGACATGATCTCCTACAATGAGCAGTTCTTC. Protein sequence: CASSQVDMISYNEQFF.

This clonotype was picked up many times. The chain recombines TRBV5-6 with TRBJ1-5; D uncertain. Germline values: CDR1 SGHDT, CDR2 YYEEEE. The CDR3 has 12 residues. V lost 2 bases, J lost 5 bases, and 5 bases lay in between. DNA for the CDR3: TGTGCCAGCAGCTTTTTGGATCAGCCCCAGCATTTT. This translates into CASSFLDQPQHF. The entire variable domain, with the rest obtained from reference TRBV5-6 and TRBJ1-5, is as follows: DAGVTQSPTHLIKTRGQQVTLRCSPKSGHDTVSWYQQALGQGPQFIFQYYEEEERQRGNFPDRFSGHQFPNYSSELNVNALLLGDSALYLCASSFLDQPQHFGDGTRLSIL.